Shown below are 30 T cell receptor beta chains from a single sample sequenced in a study of CXCR3-negative and CXCR3-positive naive CD8 T cells. 5' RACE with UMI labels generated the TRB cDNA libraries. TCRdb reprocessed the 5' RACE reads, keeping one entry per CDR3 protein, no DNA. Recorded for this sample: about 56,000 distinct CDR3 sequences. Input material: memory CD8+ T cells from blood. These receptors were obtained from a human donor in good health. Some clones in this sample may be carry-over from other donors' samples.

V and J are TRBV7-2 and TRBJ2-1; TCRdb outputs TRBD1, but without DNA this stays unchecked. In germline, CDR1 is SGHTA, CDR2 FQGNSA. The CDR3 covers 15 residues. The CDR3 here is CASSLDAGGRNEKFF.

The CDR3: CATGTDPTDTQYF. The chain employs TRBV15 and TRBJ2-3. The CDR3 is made up of 13 amino acids. In germline, CDR1 is LNHNV, CDR2 YYDKDF (reference sequence).

The rearrangement links TRBV14 to TRBJ1-2; absent DNA, TCRdb's TRBD1 call cannot be checked. Germline loops: CDR1 SGHDN, CDR2 FVKESK. The CDR3 is made up of 14 amino acids. The CDR3 loop is CASSGQGADYGYTF.

The gene calls are TRBV7-3 and TRBJ2-1; there is no DNA to check the TCRdb D call of TRBD1. The CDR3 extends over 15 amino acids. Germline CDR1 and CDR2: SGHTA and FQGTGA. The CDR3 loop is CASSLGRGIYNEQFF.

This rearrangement joins TRBV7-9 to TRBJ2-1. This CDR3 region has 14 residues. The V gene's germline CDR1 is SEHNR and CDR2 FQNEAQ (reference sequence). CDR3 sequence: CASSSGDSYNEQFF. Supplemented by reference TRBV7-9 and TRBJ2-1, the full variable domain reads DTGVSQNPRHKITKRGQNVTFRCDPISEHNRLYWYRQTLGQGPEFLTYFQNEAQLEKSRLLSDRFSAERPKGSFSTLEIQRTEQGDSAMYLCASSSGDSYNEQFFGPGTRLTVL.

The chain carries TRBV7-2 and TRBJ2-5; the TCRdb D gene call, TRBD1, has no DNA to confirm it. The CDR3 loop spans 14 amino acids. Germline CDR1 reads SGHTA; CDR2 reads FQGNSA. CDR3 in amino acids: CASTSLGQSETQYF.

The chain's CDR3 is CASSLEGVWDYGYTF. The rearrangement uses TRBV5-1 and TRBJ1-2; the D call from TCRdb, TRBD1, cannot be confirmed without DNA. Germline CDR1 reads SGHRS; CDR2 reads YFSETQ. The CDR3 loop spans 15 amino acids.

V usage is TRBV21-1 and J usage is TRBJ2-1. TRBV21-1 is reported as a pseudogene. The CDR3 length is 14 residues. CDR3 protein: CASGSTNSYNEQFF.

By frequency, this clonotype registers medium-sized (0.01 to 0.1%). The chain has TRBV4-2 and TRBJ2-1; the D gene TCRdb calls, TRBD2, cannot be checked with no DNA. Germline-derived CDR1 and CDR2 are LGHNA and YNFKEQ. The CDR3 sequence is 15 residues long. CDR3 loop: CASSQDAGSYNEQFF.

The chain has TRBV6-4 and TRBJ2-1; TCRdb's assignment of TRBD2 cannot be checked, as there is no DNA. The length of the CDR3 is 14 residues. The germline gives CDR1 MRHNA, CDR2 SNTAGT. The CDR3 sequence: CASSDSAGGDEQFF.

The chain carries TRBV29-1 and TRBJ2-3; lacking DNA, the TRBD1 call made by TCRdb goes unchecked. CDR1 SQVTM and CDR2 ANQGSEA come from the germline V gene. The CDR3 extends over 13 amino acids. The CDR3 here is CSVSGTVLDTQYF.

V and J are TRBV7-3 and TRBJ2-1; TCRdb designates TRBD2, a call that cannot be tested without DNA. Germline V CDR1 and CDR2: SGHTA, FQGTGA. The CDR3 spans 13 residues. CDR3 sequence reads: CASSRQNREEQFF. The full variable domain, rest sourced from reference TRBV7-3 and TRBJ2-1, is GAGVSQTPSNKVTEKGKYVELRCDPISGHTALYWYRQSLGQGPEFLIYFQGTGAADDSGLPNDRFFAVRPEGSVSTLKIQRTERGDSAVYLCASSRQNREEQFFGPGTRLTVL.

The chain uses TRBV12-3 or TRBV12-4 and TRBJ2-2. This CDR3 is built from 11 residues. The chain's CDR3 is CASTTSGELFF.

The CDR3 here is CASSLLAGGLDEQYF. The chain has TRBV7-2 and TRBJ2-7; the TRBD2 assignment by TCRdb is unverifiable without DNA. The CDR3 runs to 15 residues. Germline-derived CDR1 and CDR2 are SGHTA and FQGNSA.

V and J are TRBV4-3 and TRBJ2-3. Germline loops: CDR1 LGHNA, CDR2 YSLEER. CDR3 length: 13 amino acids. The CDR3 region is CASNNGGTDTQYF.

The chain links TRBV5-1 to TRBJ2-3; lacking DNA, the TRBD2 call made by TCRdb goes unchecked. The CDR3 contains 15 residues. CDR1 is SGHRS and CDR2 is YFSETQ in the germline V gene. The chain's CDR3 is CASADASGSTDTQYF. The complete variable domain, with remaining parts taken from reference TRBV5-1 and TRBJ2-3, reads KAGVTQTPRYLIKTRGQQVTLSCSPISGHRSVSWYQQTPGQGLQFLFEYFSETQRNKGNFPGRFSGRQFSNSRSEMNVSTLELGDSALYLCASADASGSTDTQYFGPGTRLTVL.

The chain couples TRBV7-2 to TRBJ2-7; checking the TCRdb D call of TRBD2 is not possible without DNA. The CDR3 covers 16 residues. The germline V gene encodes CDR1 SGHTA and CDR2 FQGNSA. The CDR3 sequence is CASSLGASGLTYEQYF.

The chain is built from TRBV5-1 and TRBJ2-1; the TCRdb D gene call, TRBD1, has no DNA to confirm it. Germline lookup yields CDR1 SGHRS and CDR2 YFSETQ. This CDR3 contains 12 residues. Here the CDR3 reads CASSLNGAEQFF.

This clonotype is classed as medium-sized by frequency. J is TRBJ2-2 and V is TRBV6-2 or TRBV6-3; absent DNA, TCRdb's TRBD1 call cannot be checked. Per germline, CDR1 MNHEY and CDR2 SVGEGT. CDR3 length equals 15 residues. The CDR3 is CASTPGTGDTGELFF.

J is TRBJ2-2 and V is TRBV10-1; TCRdb's D call, TRBD2, is unchecked because there is no DNA. The CDR3 extends over 17 amino acids. Per the germline V gene, CDR1 is WNHNN and CDR2 is SYGVQD (reference sequence). The CDR3 sequence is CASSESEGSMINRELFF.

The chain uses TRBV29-1 and TRBJ2-5; TCRdb gives TRBD1 as the D gene, but with no DNA this cannot be confirmed. This CDR3 is 12 amino acids long. CDR1 and CDR2 from the germline V gene are SQVTM and ANQGSEA. CDR3 region: CSVDRAGETQYF.

The gene calls are TRBV20-1 and TRBJ2-1; TCRdb outputs TRBD1, but without DNA this stays unchecked. There are 11 residues in the CDR3. The V gene's germline CDR1 is DFQATT and CDR2 SNEGSKA (reference sequence). CDR3 amino acids: CSAPGHGEQFF.

This sequence joins TRBV20-1 and TRBJ2-7. This CDR3 region has 12 residues. Per germline, CDR1 DFQATT and CDR2 SNEGSKA (reference sequence). CDR3 in amino acids: CSASWVDYEQYF.

The chain employs TRBV16 and TRBJ2-7; as DNA is missing, the TRBD1 call by TCRdb cannot be tested. Germline V CDR1 and CDR2: KGHSY, FQNENV. CDR3 length: 15 amino acids. The CDR3 loop is CASGLPTGDSYEQYF.

The chain uses TRBV4-2 and TRBJ2-7; TCRdb reports TRBD2, a call that lacks DNA to check it against. This CDR3 comprises 18 residues. Germline CDR1 and CDR2: LGHNA and YNFKEQ. The chain's CDR3 is CASSQHKSGGAQSYEQYF.

J is TRBJ1-1 and V is TRBV2. The length of the CDR3 is 13 residues. The germline V gene has CDR1 SNHLY and CDR2 FYNNEI. CDR3 residues: CASSEYMNTEAFF.

The V call is TRBV7-9, the J call TRBJ2-1. Germline assignment: CDR1 SEHNR and CDR2 FQNEAQ (reference sequence). The CDR3 covers 15 residues. CDR3 in amino acids: CASSLGGGPYNEQFF.

This chain connects TRBV4-3 to TRBJ2-7; TCRdb names TRBD1, which stays unverified in the absence of DNA. The CDR3 has 15 amino acids. The germline gives CDR1 LGHNA, CDR2 YSLEER. The CDR3 is CASSQEQGDSYEQYF.

The V gene is TRBV5-1, the J gene TRBJ2-2; TCRdb's D call of TRBD1 is untestable without DNA. Germline V gives CDR1 SGHRS, CDR2 YFSETQ. The CDR3 covers 15 residues. The CDR3 loop is CASWDAFANTGELFF.

The chain combines TRBV6-5 with TRBJ2-1; TCRdb lists TRBD2, though no DNA is available to test this call. The CDR3 contains 13 residues. Per the germline V gene, CDR1 is MNHEY and CDR2 is SVGAGI. The CDR3 spells CASLASGVGQQFF.